These T cell receptor beta chains were read from a single sample in a study of regulatory T cells in long-lasting Graves disease. TCRdb independently ran MiXCR on the multiplex PCR reads; one entry per CDR3 protein. The profile shows 350,000 to 450,000 distinct CDR3 sequences, roughly 24% of them singletons. This specimen consisted of peripheral blood mononuclear cells (PBMCs), obtained when the disease was refractory, from a patient treated with antithyroid drugs. The receptors come from a woman aged 40 to 49 with Graves disease. The CDR3 runs from the conserved cysteine through the conserved F or W. A D gene is named only where the DNA matches it firmly. Size values are once, few and many counts, or a class for expanded clones, and some rows have none.

size: many; V: TRBV2; D: TRBD1; J: TRBJ1-5; DNA: TGTGCCAGCAGTGAGAATGGACAGGGGGTTCAGCCCCAGCATTTT; CDR3: CASSENGQGVQPQHF
size: many; V: TRBV11-1; D: TRBD2; J: TRBJ2-7; DNA: TGTGCCAGCAGCTTACGCGGGAGCGCTAACTACGAGCAGTACTTC; CDR3: CASSLRGSANYEQYF
size: once; V: TRBV27; D: -; J: TRBJ2-7; DNA: TGTGCCAGCAGGTTCAGGGGGGGTGTAGAGTACTTC; CDR3: CASRFRGGVEYF
size: -; V: TRBV19; D: TRBD2; J: TRBJ2-1; DNA: TGTGCCAGTAGTATACTTGCGGGAGGGCCTCTGTTCTTC; CDR3: CASSILAGGPLFF
size: many; V: TRBV11-2; D: -; J: TRBJ2-5; DNA: TGTGCCAGCAGCTTAGGTTGGCAAGAGACCCAGTACTTC; CDR3: CASSLGWQETQYF
size: many; V: TRBV5-1; D: TRBD2; J: TRBJ2-7; DNA: TGCGCCAGCAGCCTCACTTTCGCGGGACTAGCGGGATCCTCCTACGAGCAGTACTTC; CDR3: CASSLTFAGLAGSSYEQYF
size: many; V: TRBV28; D: -; J: TRBJ2-1; DNA: TGTGCCAGCAGTTTAGGTGTTCGAGGGTCTCATGAGCAGTTCTTC; CDR3: CASSLGVRGSHEQFF
size: few; V: TRBV6-2/TRBV6-3; D: -; J: TRBJ2-4; DNA: TGTGCCAGCAGTTACTGGGTGGTGGGAGCCAAAAACATTCAGTACTTC; CDR3: CASSYWVVGAKNIQYF
size: many; V: TRBV12-3/TRBV12-4; D: TRBD1; J: TRBJ2-7; DNA: TGTGCCAGCAGTCCCCAGACCGGGACAGGGGGGGAGCAGTACTTC; CDR3: CASSPQTGTGGEQYF
size: -; V: TRBV19; D: -; J: TRBJ1-4; DNA: TGTGCCAGTAGTTCAGTTCTCGGGGAAAAACTGTTTTTT; CDR3: CASSSVLGEKLFF
size: -; V: TRBV7-9; D: TRBD2; J: TRBJ2-1; DNA: TGTGCCAGCAGCTTATCCCTAGCGGGAGGTTTTGGGGATGAGCAGTTCTTC; CDR3: CASSLSLAGGFGDEQFF
size: few; V: TRBV29-1; D: -; J: TRBJ2-2; DNA: TGCAGCGTTGCAGTCCAGGACACGAACACCGGGGAGCTGTTTTTT; CDR3: CSVAVQDTNTGELFF
size: many; V: TRBV7-9; D: -; J: TRBJ2-7; DNA: TGTGCCAGCAGCTTCCCGCCTTTCTACGAGCAGTACTTC; CDR3: CASSFPPFYEQYF
size: -; V: TRBV4-1; D: -; J: TRBJ1-2; DNA: TGCGCCAGCAGCCAAGTGGAGGTTCGGGGCTACACCTTC; CDR3: CASSQVEVRGYTF
size: few; V: TRBV15; D: -; J: TRBJ2-7; DNA: TGTGCCACCAGCAGAGATCACATTTCCTACGAGCAGTACTTC; CDR3: CATSRDHISYEQYF
size: -; V: TRBV6-1; D: -; J: TRBJ1-3; DNA: TGTGCCACCCAACCGGGGACTGGAAACACCATATATTTT; CDR3: CATQPGTGNTIYF
size: many; V: TRBV29-1; D: -; J: TRBJ2-7; DNA: TGCAGCGTTGAGGCGGGGTCCTACGAGCAGTACTTC; CDR3: CSVEAGSYEQYF
size: -; V: TRBV27; D: TRBD2; J: TRBJ2-7; DNA: TGTGCCAGCAGTCCCGGCCGGACTAGCGGGAAAGACTACGAGCAGTACTTC; CDR3: CASSPGRTSGKDYEQYF